The 15 T cell receptor beta chains given below trace back to one sample, sequenced in a study of blood T cell repertoires in COVID-19. Sequencing used immunoSEQ multiplex PCR; TCRdb keeps in-frame clones, though not all of them. The data contain 350,000 to 450,000 clones, 70% to 90% of them singletons. Sequenced: peripheral blood. The receptors stem from a woman in her thirties or forties with COVID-19, enrolled during active disease.

V usage is TRBV7-2 and J usage is TRBJ1-1, with 10 positions matching TRBD1. V was clipped by 2 bases and J by 3 bases; unmatched bases: 3. The CDR3 runs to 15 residues. The germline V gene encodes CDR1 SGHTA and CDR2 FQGNSA. Here the CDR3 DNA reads TGTGCCAGCAGCTTATTGGGACAGGGGTACACTGAAGCTTTCTTT. Protein sequence: CASSLLGQGYTEAFF.

The chain carries TRBV28 and TRBJ1-4, with 9 bases aligning to TRBD1. Germline values: CDR1 MDHEN, CDR2 SYDVKM. The V gene end was trimmed by 3 bases and the J gene end by 8 bases; junction bases not matched to a gene: 7. The CDR3 length is 15 residues. The chain's CDR3 is CASSFSGTGQEKLFF. CDR3 DNA: TGTGCCAGCAGTTTCTCCGGGACAGGGCAAGAAAAACTGTTTTTT.

The CDR3 sequence is CASSLDRGSSGYTF. CDR3 coding DNA: TGTGCCAGCAGCCTGGACAGGGGGAGTAGTGGCTACACCTTC. The V gene is TRBV2, the J gene TRBJ1-2; 10 bases line up with TRBD1. CDR1 SNHLY and CDR2 FYNNEI come from the germline V gene. V trimming: 6 bases; J trimming: 7 bases; junction bases outside the gene matches: 8. The CDR3 contains 14 residues.

V usage is TRBV7-2 and J usage is TRBJ2-3; TRBD1 matches at 8 bases. CDR1 and CDR2 (germline): SGHTA, FQGNSA. The CDR3 spans 17 residues. V trimming: 3 bases; J trimming: 5 bases; junction bases outside the gene matches: 13. Written as DNA, the CDR3 is TGTGCCAGCAGCTTTTTCAGAAGACAGGGGAGTGGAGATACGCAGTATTTT. It specifies CASSFFRRQGSGDTQYF.

The rearrangement joins TRBV27 to TRBJ1-1, with TRBD1 matching over 7 bases. V lost 5 bases, J lost 1 base, and 4 bases stayed unmatched. This CDR3 has 14 residues. The germline CDR1 and CDR2 sequences are MNHEY and SMNVEV (reference sequence). This CDR3 reads CASSKQGRNTEAFF. The CDR3 DNA reads TGTGCCAGCAGTAAACAGGGGAGGAACACTGAAGCTTTCTTT.

V and J are TRBV4-1 and TRBJ1-2, with TRBD1 identical over 8 bases. The germline V gene encodes CDR1 MGHRA and CDR2 YSYEKL. V was clipped by 3 bases and J by 8 bases; unmatched bases: 8. The CDR3 sequence is 14 residues long. Here the CDR3 DNA reads TGCGCCAGCAGCCAGGGACAGGTTAGGAAAGGCTACACCTTC. Translation: CASSQGQVRKGYTF.

This chain links TRBV7-2 with TRBJ2-5; D possibly corresponds to TRBD2 (5 bases). The CDR3 runs to 14 residues. The V and J ends lost 3 bases and 5 bases respectively, with 13 bases between them. Looked up from germline, CDR1 is SGHTA and CDR2 is FQGNSA. The CDR3 is CASSFVVWEETQYF. Written as DNA, the CDR3 is TGTGCCAGCAGCTTCGTGGTTTGGGAGGAGACCCAGTACTTC.

This clone is a singleton in its sample. The V gene is TRBV4-3, the J gene TRBJ2-7; 11 positions match TRBD2. Germline loops: CDR1 LGHNA, CDR2 YSLEER. The CDR3 is 16 residues long. Trimming cost V 0 bases and J 2 bases; bases outside gene matches: 3. The CDR3 coding sequence is TGCGCCAGCAGCCAAGAAGGGACTAGCGGTACCTACGAGCAGTACTTC. Translation: CASSQEGTSGTYEQYF.

The gene calls are TRBV9 and TRBJ1-1; D not certain. With 2 bases removed from V and 4 bases from J, the gap between germline ends came to 9 bases. The CDR3 consists of 13 residues. Germline lookup yields CDR1 SGDLS and CDR2 YYNGEE. The CDR3 protein is CASSVSGSTEAFF. The CDR3 DNA follows: TGTGCCAGCAGCGTGAGTGGTAGCACTGAAGCTTTCTTT.

The chain links TRBV7-2 to TRBJ1-4; 11 nucleotides line up with TRBD1. The CDR3 spans 14 residues. Germline-derived CDR1 and CDR2 are SGHTA and FQGNSA. V lost 7 bases to trimming and J lost 5 bases; unmatched junction nucleotides: 3. The CDR3 DNA is TGTGCCAGCACCGGGACAGGGGGGAATGAAAAACTGTTTTTT. It translates to CASTGTGGNEKLFF.

This chain links TRBV6-5 with TRBJ1-2; D gene uncertain. This CDR3 comprises 13 residues. CDR1 is MNHEY, CDR2 SVGAGI, per germline. V gave up 0 bases and J gave up 6 bases, with 8 bases separating them. DNA for the CDR3: TGTGCCAGCAGTTACTCGATCGGGAATGGCTACACCTTC. It specifies CASSYSIGNGYTF.

The chain links TRBV27 to TRBJ1-1; maybe TRBD1 (5 bases). Germline-derived CDR1 and CDR2 are MNHEY and SMNVEV (reference sequence). The length of the CDR3 is 15 residues. The V gene lost 0 bases and the J gene lost 3 bases, with 11 bases spanning the gap. The CDR3 region has the DNA TGTGCCAGCAGTTTATCGGGGCTGGGCGACACTGAAGCTTTCTTT. This translates into CASSLSGLGDTEAFF.

Written as DNA, the CDR3 is TGCGCCAGCAGCTCGGAGGGGTGGGCCTACAATGAGCAGTTCTTC. Residues: CASSSEGWAYNEQFF. This chain joins TRBV5-1 and TRBJ2-1, with a tentative D call TRBD2 (6 bases). The CDR3 loop spans 15 amino acids. Germline V gene sequence: CDR1 SGHRS, CDR2 YFSETQ. The V end was cut by 3 bases, the J end by 2 bases, with 12 bases between.

The gene calls are TRBV7-2 and TRBJ2-5; 9 nucleotides line up with TRBD2. The CDR3 is 18 amino acids. Trimming cost V 0 bases and J 0 bases; bases outside gene matches: 8. Germline V gives CDR1 SGHTA, CDR2 FQGNSA. CDR3 amino acids: CASSLASAGGGYQETQYF. CDR3 bases: TGTGCCAGCAGCTTAGCGAGCGCGGGAGGGGGGTACCAAGAGACCCAGTACTTC.

The rearrangement joins TRBV7-9 to TRBJ1-6, with D maybe TRBD1 (5 bases). The CDR3 covers 12 residues. Germline V gene data show CDR1 as SEHNR and CDR2 as FQNEAQ (reference sequence). Trimming stripped 8 bases from V and 7 bases from J, with 9 bases between. The CDR3 nucleotides are TGTGCCAGCGGAACAGGAAATTCACCCCTCCACTTT. It codes for CASGTGNSPLHF. The full variable domain, completed using reference TRBV7-9 and TRBJ1-6, is DTGVSQNPRHKITKRGQNVTFRCDPISEHNRLYWYRQTLGQGPEFLTYFQNEAQLEKSRLLSDRFSAERPKGSFSTLEIQRTEQGDSAMYLCASGTGNSPLHFGNGTRLTVT.